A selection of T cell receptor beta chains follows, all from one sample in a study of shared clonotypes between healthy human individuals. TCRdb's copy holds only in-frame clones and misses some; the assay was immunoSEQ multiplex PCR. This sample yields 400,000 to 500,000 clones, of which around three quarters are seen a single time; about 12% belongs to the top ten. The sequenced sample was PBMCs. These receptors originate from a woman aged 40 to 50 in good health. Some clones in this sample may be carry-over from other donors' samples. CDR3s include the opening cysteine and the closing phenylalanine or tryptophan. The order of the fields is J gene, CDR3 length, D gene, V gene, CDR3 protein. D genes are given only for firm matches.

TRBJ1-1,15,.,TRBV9,CASSVAPQGSTEAFF
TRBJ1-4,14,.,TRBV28,CASSLGGEGEKLFF
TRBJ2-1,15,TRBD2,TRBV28,CASRGGTSGYNEQFF
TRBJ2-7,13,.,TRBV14,CASSPLEVREQYF
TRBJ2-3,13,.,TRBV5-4,CASSLARGDTQYF
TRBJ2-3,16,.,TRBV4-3,CASSQDVRGSTDTQYF
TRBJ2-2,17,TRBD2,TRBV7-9,CASSIHSAGANTGELFF
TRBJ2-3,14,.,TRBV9,CASSPHGPEDTQYF
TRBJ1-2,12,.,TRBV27,CASSAQGDGYTF
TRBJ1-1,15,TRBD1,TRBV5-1,CASSSQGARGTEAFF
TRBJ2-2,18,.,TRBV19,CASNLYGREQLYTGELFF
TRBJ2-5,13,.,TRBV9,CASSVNSFETQYF
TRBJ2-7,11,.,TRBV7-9,CASSLKSGQYF
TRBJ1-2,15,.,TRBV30,CAWSALGATNYGYTF
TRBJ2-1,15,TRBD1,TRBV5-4,CASNPGDRNYNEQFF
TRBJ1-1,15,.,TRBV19,CASSMGAGWNTEAFF
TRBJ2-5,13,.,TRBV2,CASSEQFGETQYF
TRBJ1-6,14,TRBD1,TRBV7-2,CASTQDRDQSPLHF
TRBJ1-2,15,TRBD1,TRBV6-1,CASTLQGVRNYGYTF
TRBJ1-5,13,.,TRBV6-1,CASAGRVDQPQHF
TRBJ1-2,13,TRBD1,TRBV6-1,CATGTATNYGYTF
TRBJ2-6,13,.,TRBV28,CASSLTGANVLTF
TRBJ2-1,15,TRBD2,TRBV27,CASSLGTSGNNEQFF
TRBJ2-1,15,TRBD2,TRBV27,CASSLSAGESNEQFF
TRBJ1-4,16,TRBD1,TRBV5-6,CASSNGQGSPNEKLFF
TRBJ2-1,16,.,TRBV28,CASTLTSGDNYNEQFF
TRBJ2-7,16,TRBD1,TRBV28,CASSSPGQMDRYEQYF
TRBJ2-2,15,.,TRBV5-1,CASSLAGQGPRELFF
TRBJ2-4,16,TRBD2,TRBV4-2,CASSLLSGRAKNIQYF
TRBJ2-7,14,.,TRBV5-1,CASSSGTYDYEQYF
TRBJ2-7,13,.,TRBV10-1,CASSRDASYEQYF
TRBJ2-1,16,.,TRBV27,CASSHLAPSSYNEQFF
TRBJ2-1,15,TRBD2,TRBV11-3,CASSPYGTSVYEQFF
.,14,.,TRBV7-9,CASSLMGRGSEQYF
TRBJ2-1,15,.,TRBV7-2,CASSRQRTAFNEQFF
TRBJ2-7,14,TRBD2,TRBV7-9,CASSLALAGGEQYF
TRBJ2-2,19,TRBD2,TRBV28,CASRYSTLAGASNTGELFF
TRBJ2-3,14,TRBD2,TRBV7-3,CASSIGGSKDTQYF
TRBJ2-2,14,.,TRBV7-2,CASSLVINTGELFF
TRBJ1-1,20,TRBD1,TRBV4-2,CASSQRPPGQAKTMNTEAFF
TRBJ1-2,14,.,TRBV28,CASSFMGNYYGYTF
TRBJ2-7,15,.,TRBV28,CASSLSGPLSYEQYF
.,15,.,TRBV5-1,CASSLGPGPEGEQYF
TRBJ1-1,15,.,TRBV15,CATSRGGSGRTEAFF
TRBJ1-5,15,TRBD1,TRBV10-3,CAIGQGRGSDQPQHF
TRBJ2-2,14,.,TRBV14,CASSQSVMGRELFF
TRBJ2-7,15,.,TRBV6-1,CASSEASAGPSEQYF
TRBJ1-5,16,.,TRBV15,CATSRGGAGPYQPQHF
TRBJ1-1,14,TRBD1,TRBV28,CASSIQGRNTEAFF
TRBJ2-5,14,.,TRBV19,CASSMPGSRETQYF
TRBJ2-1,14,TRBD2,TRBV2,CASSEGDYEYEQFF
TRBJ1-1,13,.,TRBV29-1,CSVLQGSGTEAFF
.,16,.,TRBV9,CASSVATGAVSYEQYF
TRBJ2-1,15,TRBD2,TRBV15,CATSFLAGPGNEQFF
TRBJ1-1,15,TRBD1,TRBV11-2,CASSPPGQGNTEAFF
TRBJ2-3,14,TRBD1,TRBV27,CASSLRQGYDTQYF
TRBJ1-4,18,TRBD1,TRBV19,CASSTRQGNFATNEKLFF
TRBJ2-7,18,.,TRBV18,CASSPDAWMDTRQREQYF
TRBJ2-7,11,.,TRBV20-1,CSAPIAYEQYF